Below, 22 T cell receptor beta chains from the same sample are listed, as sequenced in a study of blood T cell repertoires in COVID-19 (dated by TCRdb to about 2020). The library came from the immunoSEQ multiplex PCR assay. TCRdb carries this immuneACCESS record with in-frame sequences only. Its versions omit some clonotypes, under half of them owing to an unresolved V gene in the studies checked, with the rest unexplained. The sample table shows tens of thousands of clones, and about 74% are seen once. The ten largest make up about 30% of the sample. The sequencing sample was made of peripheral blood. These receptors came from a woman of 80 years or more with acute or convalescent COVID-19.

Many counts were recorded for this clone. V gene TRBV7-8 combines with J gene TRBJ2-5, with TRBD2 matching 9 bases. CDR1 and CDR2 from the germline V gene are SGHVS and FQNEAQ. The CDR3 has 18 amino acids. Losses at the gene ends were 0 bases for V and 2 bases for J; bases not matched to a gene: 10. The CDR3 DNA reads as TGTGCCAGCAGCTTAGCGATCCCTAGCGGGATCCTACAAGAGACCCAGTACTTC. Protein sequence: CASSLAIPSGILQETQYF. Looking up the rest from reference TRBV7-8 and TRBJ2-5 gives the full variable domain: GAGVSQSPRYKVAKRGQDVALRCDPISGHVSLFWYQQALGQGPEFLTYFQNEAQLDKSGLPSDRFFAERPEGSVSTLKIQRTQQEDSAVYLCASSLAIPSGILQETQYFGPGTRLLVL.

The CDR3: CASRKTGEDEKLFF. The DNA for the CDR3 is TGTGCCAGTCGGAAGACAGGGGAGGACGAAAAACTGTTTTTT. The V and J genes are TRBV19 and TRBJ1-4; 8 bases are shared with TRBD1. V trimming: 8 bases; J trimming: 8 bases; junction bases outside the gene matches: 10. The CDR3 contains 14 residues. From germline, CDR1 is LNHDA and CDR2 SQIVND (reference sequence).

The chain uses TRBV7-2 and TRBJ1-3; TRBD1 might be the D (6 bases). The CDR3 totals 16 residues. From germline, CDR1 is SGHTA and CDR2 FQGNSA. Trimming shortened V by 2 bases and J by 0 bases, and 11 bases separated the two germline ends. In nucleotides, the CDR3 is TGTGCCAGCAGCTTAAGACAGGCAAGCTCTGGAAACACCATATATTTT. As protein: CASSLRQASSGNTIYF.

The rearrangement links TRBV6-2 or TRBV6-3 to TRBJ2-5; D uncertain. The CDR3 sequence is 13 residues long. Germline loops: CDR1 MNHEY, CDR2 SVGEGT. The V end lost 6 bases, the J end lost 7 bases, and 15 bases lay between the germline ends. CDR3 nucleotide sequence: TGTGCCAGCAGCCCCGACTCCCTCGGGACCCAGTACTTC. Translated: CASSPDSLGTQYF.

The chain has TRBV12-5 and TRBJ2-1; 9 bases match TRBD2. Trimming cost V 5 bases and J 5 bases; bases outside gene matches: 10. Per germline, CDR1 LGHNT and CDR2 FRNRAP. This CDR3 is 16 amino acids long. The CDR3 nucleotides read TGTGCTAGTGGTCCCGTCCTAGCGGGGACTAACAATGAGCAGTTCTTC. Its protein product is CASGPVLAGTNNEQFF.

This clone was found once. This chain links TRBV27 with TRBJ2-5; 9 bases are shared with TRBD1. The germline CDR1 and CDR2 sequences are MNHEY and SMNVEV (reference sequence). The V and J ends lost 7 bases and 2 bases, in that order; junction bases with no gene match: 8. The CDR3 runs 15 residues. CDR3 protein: CASTRGTGRQETQYF. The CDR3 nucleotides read TGTGCCAGCACAAGGGGGACAGGGCGACAAGAGACCCAGTACTTC.

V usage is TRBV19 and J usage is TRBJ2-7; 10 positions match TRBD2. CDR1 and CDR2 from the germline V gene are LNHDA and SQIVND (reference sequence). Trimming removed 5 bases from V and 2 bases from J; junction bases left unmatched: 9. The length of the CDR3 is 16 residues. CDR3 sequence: CASSSSSGRRTYEQYF. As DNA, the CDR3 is TGTGCCAGTAGTTCGTCTAGCGGGAGAAGGACCTACGAGCAGTACTTC.

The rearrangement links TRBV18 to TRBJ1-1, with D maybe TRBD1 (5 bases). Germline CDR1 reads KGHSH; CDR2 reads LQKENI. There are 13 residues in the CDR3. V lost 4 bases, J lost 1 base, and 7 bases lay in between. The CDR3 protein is CASSRQPNTEAFF. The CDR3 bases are TGTGCCAGCTCACGACAGCCGAACACTGAAGCTTTCTTT.

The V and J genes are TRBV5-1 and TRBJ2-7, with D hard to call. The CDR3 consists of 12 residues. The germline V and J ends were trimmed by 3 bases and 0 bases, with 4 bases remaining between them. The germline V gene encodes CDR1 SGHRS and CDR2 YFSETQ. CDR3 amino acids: CASSSSSYEQYF. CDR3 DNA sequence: TGCGCCAGCAGCTCTAGCTCCTACGAGCAGTACTTC.

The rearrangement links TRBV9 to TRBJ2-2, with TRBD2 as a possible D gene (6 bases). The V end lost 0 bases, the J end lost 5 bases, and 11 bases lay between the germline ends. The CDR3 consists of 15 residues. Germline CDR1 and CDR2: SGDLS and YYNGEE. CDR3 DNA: TGTGCCAGCAGCGTAGCCGGGAGTCTTACCGGGGAGCTGTTTTTT. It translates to CASSVAGSLTGELFF.

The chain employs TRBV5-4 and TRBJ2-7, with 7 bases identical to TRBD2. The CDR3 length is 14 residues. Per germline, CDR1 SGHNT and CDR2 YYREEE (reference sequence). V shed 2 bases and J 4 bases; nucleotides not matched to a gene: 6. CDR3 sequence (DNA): TGTGCCAGCAGCTTTGGGGGAGGGCCATACGAGCAGTACTTC. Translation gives CASSFGGGPYEQYF.

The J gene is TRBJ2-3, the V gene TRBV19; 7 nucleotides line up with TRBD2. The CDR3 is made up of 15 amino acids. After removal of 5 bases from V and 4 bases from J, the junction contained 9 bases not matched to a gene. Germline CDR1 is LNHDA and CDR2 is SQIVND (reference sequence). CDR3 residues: CASSPYGGESDTQYF. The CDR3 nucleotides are TGTGCCAGTAGTCCTTATGGGGGGGAGTCAGATACGCAGTATTTT. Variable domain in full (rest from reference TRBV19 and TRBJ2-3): DGGITQSPKYLFRKEGQNVTLSCEQNLNHDAMYWYRQDPGQGLRLIYYSQIVNDFQKGDIAEGYSVSREKKESFPLTVTSAQKNPTAFYLCASSPYGGESDTQYFGPGTRLTVL.

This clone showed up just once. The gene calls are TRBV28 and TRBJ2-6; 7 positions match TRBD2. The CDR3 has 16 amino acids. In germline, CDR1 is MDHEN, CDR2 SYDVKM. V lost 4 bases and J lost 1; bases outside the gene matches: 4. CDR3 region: CASSSPGRSGANVLTF. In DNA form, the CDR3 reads TGTGCCAGCAGTTCCCCCGGGAGGTCTGGGGCCAACGTCCTGACTTTC.

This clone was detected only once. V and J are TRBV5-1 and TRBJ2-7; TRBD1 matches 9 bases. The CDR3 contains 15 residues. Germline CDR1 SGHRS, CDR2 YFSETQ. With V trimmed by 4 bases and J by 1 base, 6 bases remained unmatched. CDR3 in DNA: TGCGCCAGCAGCAGTGGGACAGGGATTTCCTACGAGCAGTACTTC. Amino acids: CASSSGTGISYEQYF.

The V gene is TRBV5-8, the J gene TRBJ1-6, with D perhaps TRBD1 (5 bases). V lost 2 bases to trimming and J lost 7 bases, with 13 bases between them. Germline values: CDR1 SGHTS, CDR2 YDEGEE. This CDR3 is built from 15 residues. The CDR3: CASSFQGGGNSPLHF. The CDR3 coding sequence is TGTGCCAGCAGCTTCCAGGGCGGTGGAAATTCACCCCTCCACTTT. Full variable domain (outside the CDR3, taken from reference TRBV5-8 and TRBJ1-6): EAGVTQSPTHLIKTRGQQATLRCSPISGHTSVYWYQQALGLGLQFLLWYDEGEERNRGNFPPRFSGRQFPNYSSELNVNALELEDSALYLCASSFQGGGNSPLHFGNGTRLTVT.

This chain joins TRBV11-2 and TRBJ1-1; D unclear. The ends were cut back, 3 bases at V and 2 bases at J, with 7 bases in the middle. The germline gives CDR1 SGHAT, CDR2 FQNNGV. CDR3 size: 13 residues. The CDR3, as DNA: TGTGCCAGCAGCTTCGAGAGAAACACTGAAGCTTTCTTT. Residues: CASSFERNTEAFF. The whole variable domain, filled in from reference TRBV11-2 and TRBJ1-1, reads EAGVAQSPRYKIIEKRQSVAFWCNPISGHATLYWYQQILGQGPKLLIQFQNNGVVDDSQLPKDRFSAERLKGVDSTLKIQPAKLEDSAVYLCASSFERNTEAFFGQGTRLTVV.

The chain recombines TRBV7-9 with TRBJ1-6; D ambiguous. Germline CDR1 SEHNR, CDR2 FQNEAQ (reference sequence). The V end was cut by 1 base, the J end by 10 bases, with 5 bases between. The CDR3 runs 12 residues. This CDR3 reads CASSLEQSPLHF. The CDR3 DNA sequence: TGTGCCAGCAGCTTAGAACAGTCACCCCTCCACTTT.

For the CDR3, the DNA is TGTGCCAGCAGCCTACGCGGTTCGAGGTCCTACGAGCAGTACTTC. It translates to CASSLRGSRSYEQYF. The chain joins TRBV3-1 (or the pseudogene TRBV3-2) to TRBJ2-7, with unresolved D. V lost 4 bases to trimming and J lost 1 base, with 14 bases between them. The germline CDR1 and CDR2 sequences are LGHDT and YNNKEL (reference sequence). The CDR3 extends over 15 amino acids.

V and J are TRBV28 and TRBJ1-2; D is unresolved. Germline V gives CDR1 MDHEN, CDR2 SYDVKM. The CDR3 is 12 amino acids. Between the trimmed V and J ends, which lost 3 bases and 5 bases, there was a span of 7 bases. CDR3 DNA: TGTGCCAGCAGTTTTACTCGGTATGGCTACACCTTC. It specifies CASSFTRYGYTF.

The CDR3 sequence is CASSPEGMEQFF. The CDR3 DNA is TGTGCCAGCAGCCCTGAGGGTATGGAGCAGTTCTTC. The chain couples TRBV9 to TRBJ2-1; D is possibly TRBD2 (5 bases). V was cut by 4 bases and J by 10 bases, with 12 bases left in between. Germline V gene data show CDR1 as SGDLS and CDR2 as YYNGEE. The CDR3 is 12 residues long.

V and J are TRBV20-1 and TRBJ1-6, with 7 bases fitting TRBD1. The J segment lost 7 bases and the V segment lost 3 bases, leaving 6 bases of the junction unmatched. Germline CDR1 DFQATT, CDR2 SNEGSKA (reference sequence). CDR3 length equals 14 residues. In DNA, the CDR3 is TGCAGTGCTAGTACGGGACAGATAAATTCACCCCTCCACTTT. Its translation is CSASTGQINSPLHF.

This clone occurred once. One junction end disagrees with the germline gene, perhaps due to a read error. CDR3 region: CASSVAGGPHEQYF. The DNA of the CDR3 is TGTGCCAGCAGCGTAGCGGGAGGGCCGCACGAGCAGTACTTC. The V gene is TRBV7-2, the J gene TRBJ2-7; TRBD2 matches 11 bases. CDR1 SGHTA and CDR2 FQGNSA come from the germline V gene. This CDR3 is 14 amino acids long.